This T cell receptor (beta chain) was identified during a study of blood T cells in healthy people across ages. Each sample yielded at least 5.5 micrograms of PBMC total RNA. A second PCR of about 6 to 12 cycles used a sample-barcoded 5' primer and a J-beta primer mix. Each cDNA molecule carried a tag from a template-switch adaptor that contained 12 random nucleotides. Samples each returned at least 3 million CDR3-containing paired-end reads. A single record per CDR3 protein comes from TCRdb applying MiXCR to the 5' RACE reads. The sample yields around 800,000 distinct CDR3 sequences, roughly 53% seen once. The CDR3 runs 15 residues. V was clipped by 3 bases and J by 11 bases; unmatched bases: 15.

The chain carries TRBV12-3 or TRBV12-4 and TRBJ2-5; 7 bases map to TRBD1. This TCR derives from an elderly man in good health. Sequencing was performed on blood. In DNA form, the CDR3 reads TGTGCCAGCAGTTTCCTGCAGGGGGATAACAATGAGCAGTACTTC. Translated: CASSFLQGDNNEQYF.